This record looks at one TCR beta chain sequence and its context. Sequenced by immunoSEQ multiplex PCR; TCRdb stores in-frame clones only, minus some. The sample carries tens of thousands of clones, about 81% recorded once. This sample is drawn from a study of technical replicates of blood from a few donors. Germline V gene lookup returns CDR1 SEHNR and CDR2 FQNEAQ (reference sequence). The CDR3 spans 14 residues. The J segment lost 5 bases and the V segment lost 5 bases, leaving 5 bases of the junction unmatched. This TCR derives from a human donor in good health. Some clones in this sample may be carry-over from other donors' samples. Sequencing was done on a sample of PBMCs. V and J are TRBV7-9 and TRBJ2-5; 10 nucleotides line up with TRBD2. The CDR3 protein is CASSGQGLAETQYF. The CDR3 coding sequence is TGTGCCAGCAGCGGCCAGGGACTAGCGGAGACCCAGTACTTC.